A selection of T cell receptor beta chains follows, all from one sample in a study of T-cell reconstitution after alpha-beta-depleted transplantation in children. TCRdb re-called the PCR reads through MiXCR, storing one row per CDR3 protein. The sample has about 250,000 distinct CDR3 sequences, under 30% seen once. Here the sequenced sample was PBMCs, mostly from graft donor cells, taken 360 days after TCRalphabeta/CD19-depleted stem cell transplant. The receptor source for this set is a female patient aged 2-9 years who had a stem cell transplant for congenital amegakaryocytic thrombocytopenia, so the T cells may come from the graft donor. The CDR3 runs from the conserved cysteine through the conserved F or W. D genes are given only for firm matches. Clone size is given for some rows only: seen once, a few or many times, or a class if the clone is expanded.

V gene	clone size	D gene	J gene	CDR3 protein	CDR3 DNA
TRBV2	few	TRBD1	TRBJ1-5	CASMGDRNQPQHF	TGTGCCAGCATGGGGGACAGAAATCAGCCCCAGCATTTT
TRBV20-1	.	.	TRBJ2-3	CSARVLGARGTSTDTQYF	TGCAGTGCTAGAGTGTTGGGGGCGCGAGGGACTAGCACAGATACGCAGTATTTT
TRBV7-8	.	TRBD1	TRBJ1-2	CASSLAALGVGQGAHGYTF	TGTGCCAGCAGCTTAGCGGCGCTGGGTGTCGGACAGGGGGCTCATGGCTACACCTTC
TRBV5-1	few	.	TRBJ2-5	CASSAGGTARGSQYF	TGCGCCAGCAGCGCCGGCGGGACAGCTAGGGGGTCCCAGTACTTC
TRBV25-1	few	.	TRBJ2-5	CAKRQSPLQETQYF	TGTGCCAAAAGACAGAGCCCGCTCCAAGAGACCCAGTACTTC
TRBV12-3/TRBV12-4	few	TRBD2	TRBJ2-1	CASSLGTSINEQFF	TGTGCCAGCAGTTTAGGGACTAGCATTAATGAGCAGTTCTTC
TRBV2	.	TRBD1	TRBJ2-5	CASKDEGYGTEYF	TGTGCCAGCAAGGATGAGGGCTACGGGACAGAGTACTTC
TRBV7-2	many	TRBD1	TRBJ2-2	CASSETGVTETGELFF	TGTGCCAGCAGCGAGACAGGGGTAACGGAGACCGGGGAGCTGTTTTTT
TRBV12-3/TRBV12-4	.	TRBD1	TRBJ2-2	CASTPTGGGTGELFF	TGTGCCAGCACCCCGACAGGGGGAGGAACCGGGGAGCTGTTTTTT
TRBV4-3	.	.	TRBJ1-3	CASSKRGGSSGNTIYF	TGCGCCAGCAGCAAAAGAGGGGGTTCCTCTGGAAACACCATATATTTT
TRBV12-3/TRBV12-4	.	TRBD1	TRBJ1-4	CASSHDRGREKLFF	TGTGCCAGCAGCCATGACAGGGGGCGCGAAAAACTGTTTTTT
TRBV20-1	few	.	TRBJ2-5	CSARAGIAETQYF	TGCAGTGCTAGAGCGGGGATCGCAGAGACCCAGTACTTC
TRBV19	.	TRBD2	TRBJ2-1	CASSMGTSGSHLNEQFF	TGTGCCAGTAGTATGGGGACTAGCGGGAGTCACCTAAATGAGCAGTTCTTC
TRBV28	few	.	TRBJ1-1	CASKGGHRALNGDTEAFF	TGTGCCAGCAAGGGAGGACACCGGGCCTTAAATGGGGACACTGAAGCTTTCTTT
TRBV18	.	.	TRBJ2-7	CASSPLNTFGNYEQYF	TGTGCCAGCTCACCCTTAAATACTTTTGGGAACTACGAGCAGTACTTC
TRBV6-2/TRBV6-3	few	.	TRBJ2-1	CASSYSRLISYNEQFF	TGTGCCAGCAGTTACTCCAGGCTCATCTCCTACAATGAGCAGTTCTTC
TRBV6-5	.	.	TRBJ2-4	CASSYPPPAQIQYF	TGTGCCAGCAGTTACCCCCCCCCGGCCCAGATTCAGTACTTC
TRBV5-1	few	.	TRBJ2-1	CASSLGVQAGYNEQFF	TGCGCCAGCAGCTTGGGGGTGCAGGCCGGCTACAATGAGCAGTTCTTC
TRBV2	.	.	TRBJ1-1	CATIGQMRAFNSEAFF	TGTGCCACCATCGGACAGATGAGGGCTTTCAACTCTGAAGCTTTCTTT
TRBV20-1	.	TRBD1	TRBJ1-2	CSAIDRGRDYGYTF	TGCAGTGCTATTGACAGGGGGAGAGACTATGGCTACACCTTC
TRBV28	.	.	TRBJ1-1	CASGGGNTEAFF	TGTGCCAGCGGAGGAGGAAACACTGAAGCTTTCTTT
TRBV6-1	.	TRBD1	TRBJ1-5	CASRKAGGSQPQHF	TGTGCCAGCAGGAAAGCAGGGGGCTCTCAGCCCCAGCATTTT
TRBV29-1	few	.	TRBJ2-3	CSVFGQSTQYF	TGCAGCGTCTTCGGTCAGTCTACGCAGTATTTT
TRBV12-3/TRBV12-4	.	.	TRBJ1-3	CASSLGSKFSGNTIYF	TGTGCCAGCAGTTTAGGCAGCAAATTCTCTGGAAACACCATATATTTT
TRBV11-2	.	.	TRBJ2-1	CASSRDGSDYNEQFF	TGTGCCAGCAGCCGAGATGGGTCCGACTACAATGAGCAGTTCTTC
TRBV5-1	.	.	TRBJ2-3	CASSPQADTQYF	TGCGCCAGCAGTCCTCAAGCAGATACGCAGTATTTT
TRBV7-9	.	.	TRBJ1-2	CASSLRGDYGYTF	TGTGCCAGCAGCTTAAGAGGCGACTATGGCTACACCTTC
TRBV12-3/TRBV12-4	.	.	TRBJ2-7	CASSFRRGVAYEQYF	TGTGCCAGCAGTTTCAGGAGGGGGGTAGCCTACGAGCAGTACTTC
TRBV25-1	.	TRBD1	TRBJ2-1	CASSGRPGQGSYNEQFF	TGTGCCAGCAGTGGTCGACCGGGACAGGGATCCTACAATGAGCAGTTCTTC
TRBV4-1	few	.	TRBJ1-6	CASSQIETGSSYNSPLHF	TGCGCCAGCAGCCAAATCGAGACAGGAAGCTCCTATAATTCACCCCTCCACTTT